What follows are 22 T cell receptor beta chains derived from one specimen sequenced in a study of T cell responses to AZD1222 COVID-19 vaccine. Generated by immunoSEQ multiplex PCR, the TCRdb table keeps only in-frame clones and is missing some. The sample lists 120,000 to 150,000 clones; approximately 88% were seen once. The sample in question was peripheral blood, obtained on day 0 of AZD1222 vaccination. These receptor sequences come from an adult in good health.

The gene calls are TRBV4-1 and TRBJ2-2, with 9 bases fitting TRBD2. V trimming: 3 bases; J trimming: 5 bases; junction bases outside the gene matches: 7. Germline V gives CDR1 MGHRA, CDR2 YSYEKL. This CDR3 has 16 amino acids. The CDR3 region is CASSHLAGLGTGELFF. CDR3 DNA sequence: TGCGCCAGCAGCCATCTAGCGGGATTGGGTACCGGGGAGCTGTTTTTT.

This chain uses TRBV11-1 with TRBJ1-4, with D possibly matching TRBD1 (5 bases). Germline V gene lookup returns CDR1 SGHAT and CDR2 FQDESV (reference sequence). The CDR3 runs to 15 residues. Trimming removed 1 base at V and 11 bases at J, with 17 bases between. The CDR3 sequence: CASSLVRDGLGKLFF. DNA for the CDR3: TGTGCCAGCAGCTTAGTTCGGGACGGACTCGGGAAACTGTTTTTT.

In this sample, this clone turned up once. The genes are TRBV6-2 or TRBV6-3 and TRBJ1-2; TRBD1 aligns across 7 bases. Trimming cost V 6 bases and J 5 bases; bases outside gene matches: 15. Germline CDR1 MNHEY, CDR2 SVGEGT. This CDR3 has 16 residues. Here the CDR3 DNA reads TGTGCCAGCAGCCTTGACAGGGCCCCGAGTCGTTATGGCTACACCTTC. Its protein product is CASSLDRAPSRYGYTF.

The rearrangement uses TRBV30 and TRBJ1-1; D gene uncertain. CDR3 length: 15 residues. V was pared by 0 bases and J by 5 bases, with 16 bases between. Germline loops: CDR1 GTSNPN, CDR2 SVGIG (reference sequence). CDR3 loop: CAWSVFAQPRTEAFF. The CDR3 region has the DNA TGTGCCTGGAGTGTATTTGCCCAGCCTAGGACTGAAGCTTTCTTT.

The table lists this clone with a few counts. V and J are TRBV19 and TRBJ1-1; no reliable D call. Germline V gene data show CDR1 as LNHDA and CDR2 as SQIVND (reference sequence). The CDR3 length is 12 residues. The germline V and J ends were trimmed by 6 bases and 1 base, with 6 bases remaining between them. The CDR3 here is CASRYGNTEAFF. In nucleotides, the CDR3 is TGTGCCAGTAGATACGGGAACACTGAAGCTTTCTTT.

The chain combines TRBV5-1 with TRBJ2-3; D remains ambiguous. Germline CDR1 is SGHRS and CDR2 is YFSETQ. Trimming pared 2 bases from V and 1 base from J, leaving 8 bases between. This CDR3 has 14 amino acids. The CDR3 bases are TGCGCCAGCAGCTTAAGACAAGGCACAGATACGCAGTATTTT. As protein: CASSLRQGTDTQYF.

This rearrangement joins TRBV5-1 to TRBJ2-1; 7 bases align to TRBD2. In germline, CDR1 is SGHRS, CDR2 YFSETQ. This CDR3 region has 15 residues. The junction had 6 bases not matched to a gene; V was cut back by 3 bases and J by 3 bases. The DNA for the CDR3 is TGCGCCAGCAGCTCTTGGAGCGGGATCTACAATGAGCAGTTCTTC. This gives the protein CASSSWSGIYNEQFF.

This clone was detected once. The V and J genes are TRBV3-1 (or the pseudogene TRBV3-2) and TRBJ2-1, with D uncertain. Germline assignment: CDR1 LGHDT and CDR2 YNNKEL (reference sequence). V lost 0 bases and J 3 bases, leaving 3 bases between the germline ends. The CDR3 has 13 residues. The CDR3 here is CASSQEVYNEQFF. As DNA, the CDR3 is TGTGCCAGCAGCCAAGAGGTCTACAATGAGCAGTTCTTC.

This clone occurred once. The chain links TRBV5-5 to TRBJ1-4, with D possibly being TRBD1 (5 bases). Germline CDR1 reads SGHKS; CDR2 reads YYEKEE (reference sequence). The CDR3 sequence is 12 residues long. Trimming stripped 4 bases from V and 7 bases from J, with 8 bases between. The CDR3 DNA reads TGTGCCAGCAGCCCTCAGGGTGAAAAACTGTTTTTT. This sequence encodes CASSPQGEKLFF.

The rearrangement links TRBV16 to TRBJ2-7, with a weak D call TRBD2 (6 bases). V was clipped by 4 bases and J by 4 bases, with 11 bases between them. The germline gives CDR1 KGHSY, CDR2 FQNENV. CDR3 length: 13 amino acids. CDR3 nucleotide sequence: TGTGCCAGCAGCCCGGGACTCGGATACGAGCAGTACTTC. Translation gives CASSPGLGYEQYF. The variable domain in full, completed from reference TRBV16 and TRBJ2-7, reads GEEVAQTPKHLVRGEGQKAKLYCAPIKGHSYVFWYQQVLKNEFKFLISFQNENVFDETGMPKERFSAKCLPNSPCSLEIQATKLEDSAVYFCASSPGLGYEQYFGPGTRLTVT.

The table lists this clone with a count of one. The chain is built from TRBV6-1 and TRBJ2-1; D remains unclear. V lost 5 bases to trimming and J lost 8 bases, with 16 bases between them. There are 14 residues in the CDR3. Germline values: CDR1 MNHNS, CDR2 SASEGT. The CDR3 loop reads CASSLSAAMDEQFF. Here the CDR3 DNA reads TGTGCCAGCAGTTTATCGGCGGCCATGGATGAGCAGTTCTTC.

The chain carries TRBV9 and TRBJ1-5; the match to TRBD1 covers 9 bases. CDR1 SGDLS and CDR2 YYNGEE come from the germline V gene. This CDR3 has 15 residues. With V trimmed by 4 bases and J by 1 base, 3 bases remained unmatched. The CDR3: CASSLQGASNQPQHF. For the CDR3, the DNA is TGTGCCAGCAGCCTACAGGGGGCAAGCAATCAGCCCCAGCATTTT.

The rearrangement uses TRBV4-3 and TRBJ2-5; 9 nucleotides agree with TRBD1. The CDR3 length is 15 residues. Per the germline V gene, CDR1 is LGHNA and CDR2 is YSLEER. After removal of 1 base from V and 5 bases from J, the junction contained 5 bases not matched to a gene. The CDR3 protein is CASSQATGGGETQYF. CDR3 in DNA: TGCGCCAGCAGCCAAGCAACAGGGGGCGGTGAGACCCAGTACTTC.

The V gene is TRBV29-1, the J gene TRBJ2-1, with 12 bases aligning to TRBD2. After removal of 3 bases from V and 8 bases from J, the junction contained 8 bases not matched to a gene. The CDR3 is 15 residues long. Per germline, CDR1 SQVTM and CDR2 ANQGSEA. The CDR3 here is CSVEGASGRADEQFF. As DNA, the CDR3 is TGCAGCGTTGAGGGGGCTAGCGGGAGGGCCGATGAGCAGTTCTTC.

This clone was seen only once. The chain joins TRBV7-9 to TRBJ1-3, with unresolved D. Per germline, CDR1 SEHNR and CDR2 FQNEAQ (reference sequence). This CDR3 is 12 amino acids long. V dropped 4 bases and J dropped 8 bases, with 9 bases sitting between them. CDR3 residues: CASSSMRDTIYF. CDR3 DNA: TGTGCCAGCAGCTCGATGAGGGACACCATATATTTT.

The chain joins TRBV6-5 to TRBJ1-5; D ambiguous. Germline CDR1 reads MNHEY; CDR2 reads SVGAGI. Trimming shortened V by 0 bases and J by 3 bases, and 3 bases separated the two germline ends. The CDR3 extends over 13 amino acids. CDR3 sequence: CASSYSDNQPQHF. The CDR3 nucleotides read TGTGCCAGCAGTTACTCGGACAATCAGCCCCAGCATTTT.

The chain couples TRBV23-1 to TRBJ1-1; D is unclear. Being an ORF, TRBV23-1 has a function that is uncertain. Trimming took off 5 bases at V and 6 bases at J, with 7 bases between the two ends. CDR3 length: 11 amino acids. In DNA form, the CDR3 reads TGCGCCAGCAGTAGTCTAGCTGAAGCTTTCTTT. Translation gives CASSSLAEAFF.

V and J are TRBV12-3 or TRBV12-4 and TRBJ1-2; D gene unclear. The CDR3 totals 13 residues. Trimming shortened V by 2 bases and J by 7 bases, and 11 bases separated the two germline ends. CDR3 residues: CASSLFRSSGYTF. The CDR3 nucleotides read TGTGCCAGCAGTTTATTCCGGTCAAGTGGCTACACCTTC.

The CDR3 is CASSSWTGPDTQYF. In DNA, the CDR3 is TGTGCCAGCAGTTCTTGGACAGGACCAGATACGCAGTATTTT. The genes are TRBV6-2 or TRBV6-3 and TRBJ2-3; 7 positions match TRBD1. Germline loops: CDR1 MNHEY, CDR2 SVGEGT. J gave up 4 bases and V 4 bases, and 5 bases lay outside the gene matches. The CDR3 extends over 14 amino acids.

This chain connects TRBV6-6 to TRBJ2-7; 14 nucleotides match TRBD2. The trim removed 6 bases at V and 0 bases at J, leaving 16 bases unmatched. Germline assignment: CDR1 MNHNY and CDR2 SVGAGI (reference sequence). The CDR3 covers 20 residues. The CDR3 here is CASSGLSGTSGSYFSYEQYF. CDR3 nucleotide sequence: TGTGCCAGCAGCGGGTTATCCGGGACTAGCGGGAGTTACTTCTCCTACGAGCAGTACTTC.

The V call is TRBV11-2, the J call TRBJ2-5; D unresolved. Germline V gene lookup returns CDR1 SGHAT and CDR2 FQNNGV. CDR3 length: 14 residues. Trimming stripped 8 bases from V and 3 bases from J, with 16 bases between. This CDR3 reads CASGQVTREETQYF. The CDR3, as DNA: TGTGCCAGCGGCCAGGTCACCCGCGAAGAGACCCAGTACTTC. The full variable domain, its missing parts supplied by reference TRBV11-2 and TRBJ2-5, is EAGVAQSPRYKIIEKRQSVAFWCNPISGHATLYWYQQILGQGPKLLIQFQNNGVVDDSQLPKDRFSAERLKGVDSTLKIQPAKLEDSAVYLCASGQVTREETQYFGPGTRLLVL.

The genes are TRBV6-5 and TRBJ2-3; a possible D gene is TRBD2 (5 bases). The germline V gene encodes CDR1 MNHEY and CDR2 SVGAGI. The CDR3 contains 15 residues. V was cut by 7 bases and J by 8 bases, with 22 bases left in between. Here the CDR3 DNA reads TGTGCCAGCACCCTAACTCAGGACTGGGCTGGTACGCAGTATTTT. Amino acid sequence: CASTLTQDWAGTQYF.